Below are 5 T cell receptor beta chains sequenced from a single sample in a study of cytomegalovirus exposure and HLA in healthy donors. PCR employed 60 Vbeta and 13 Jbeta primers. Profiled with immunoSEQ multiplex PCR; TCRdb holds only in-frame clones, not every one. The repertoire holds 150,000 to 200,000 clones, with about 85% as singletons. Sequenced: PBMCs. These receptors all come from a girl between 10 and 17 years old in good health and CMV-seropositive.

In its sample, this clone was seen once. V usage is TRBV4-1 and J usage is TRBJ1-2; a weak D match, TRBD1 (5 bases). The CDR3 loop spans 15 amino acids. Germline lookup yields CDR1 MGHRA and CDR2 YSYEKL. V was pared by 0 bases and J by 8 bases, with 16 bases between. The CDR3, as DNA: TGCGCCAGCAGCCAAGATCCCGGATTGGGGGGAGGCTACACCTTC. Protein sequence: CASSQDPGLGGGYTF.

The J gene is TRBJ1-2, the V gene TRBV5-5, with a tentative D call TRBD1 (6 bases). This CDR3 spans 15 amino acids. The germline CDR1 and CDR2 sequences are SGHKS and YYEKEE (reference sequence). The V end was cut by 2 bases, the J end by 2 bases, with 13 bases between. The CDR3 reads CASSLGQLTNYGYTF. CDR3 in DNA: TGTGCCAGCAGCTTAGGACAGCTTACGAACTATGGCTACACCTTC.

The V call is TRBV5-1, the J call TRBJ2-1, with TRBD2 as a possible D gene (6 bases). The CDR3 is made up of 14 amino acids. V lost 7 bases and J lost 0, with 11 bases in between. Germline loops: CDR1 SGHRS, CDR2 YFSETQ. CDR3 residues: CASGRPGSYNEQFF. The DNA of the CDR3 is TGCGCCAGCGGGAGGCCTGGCTCCTACAATGAGCAGTTCTTC.

In nucleotides, the CDR3 is TGTGCCAGCAGTATTTTCAATGAGCAGTTCTTC. It specifies CASSIFNEQFF. The chain links TRBV5-5 to TRBJ2-1; no clear D. The CDR3 is made up of 11 amino acids. CDR1 and CDR2 from the germline V gene are SGHKS and YYEKEE (reference sequence). Trimming shortened V by 5 bases and J by 6 bases, and 6 bases separated the two germline ends.

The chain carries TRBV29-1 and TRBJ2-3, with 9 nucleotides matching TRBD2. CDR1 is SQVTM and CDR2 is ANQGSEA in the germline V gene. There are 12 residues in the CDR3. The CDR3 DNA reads TGCAGTGTCGCGGGAGGGGCAGATACGCAGTATTTT. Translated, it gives CSVAGGADTQYF.